These T cell receptor beta chains were read from a single sample in a study of OX40 agonist ivuxolimab in advanced cancers. The table came from immunoSEQ multiplex PCR; TCRdb's copy has only in-frame clones and leaves some out. The data show tens of thousands of clones, approximately 84% seen once. The input for sequencing was CD4+ or CD8+ T cells sorted from blood, taken in a trial of the OX40 agonist ivuxolimab. Every receptor here comes from an adult with an advanced solid tumor such as melanoma, head and neck, liver or kidney cancer. The conserved cysteine and the conserved F or W are not part of the CDR3 here.

14,TRBJ2-1,TRBV28,ASRVPGGGGYNEQF
12,TRBJ2-7,TRBV5-1,ASSFRQGAYEQY
11,TRBJ2-5,TRBV15,ATSIGGQETQY
13,TRBJ1-6,TRBV18,ASSPFGTGDSPLH
11,TRBJ1-1,TRBV28,ASSLSENTEAF
14,TRBJ2-6,TRBV5-1,ASSARFSSGANVLT
13,TRBJ2-2,TRBV5-1,ASRAGGANTGELF
12,TRBJ1-3,TRBV9,ASSVGNSGNTIY
12,TRBJ2-7,TRBV5-1,ASSLGTSSYEQY
12,-,TRBV11-1,ASSSGGRSYEQY
12,TRBJ2-3,TRBV29-1,SVVGGGATDTQY
13,TRBJ2-1,TRBV9,ASSAPGGLDNEQF
13,TRBJ2-1,TRBV23-1,ASSPDRVPNNEQF
11,TRBJ1-1,TRBV6-1,ASSYRGRSEAF
9,TRBJ1-2,TRBV20-1,SAREGGGYT
13,TRBJ1-4,TRBV2,ASSEWGGESEKLF